Sequencing of this T cell receptor (beta chain) was carried out in a study of long-term antiretroviral therapy in people with HIV. Broader study findings: Diversity went up after ART and still fell short of transplant donor controls.

The CDR3 length is 15 residues. Per the germline V gene, CDR1 is SEHNR and CDR2 is FQNEAQ (reference sequence). The V and J ends lost 7 bases and 7 bases, in that order; junction bases with no gene match: 9. A v3.0 immunoSEQ assay was performed at survey level. The protocol was immunoSEQ multiplex PCR, while the TCRdb copy is restricted to in-frame clones and leaves out a portion. The sample has about 14,000 clones; 75% to 85% are singletons. On this clone itself: What it binds is not known.

Material: unsorted PBMCs, obtained 0.4 years after starting antiretroviral therapy. The chain uses TRBV7-9 and TRBJ2-1; 11 bases map to TRBD2. This clonotype originated in a man between 25 and 39 years old with HIV. This CDR3 reads CASTPLAGEDNEQFF. Written as DNA, the CDR3 is TGTGCCAGCACCCCACTAGCGGGAGAAGATAATGAGCAGTTCTTC.